This T cell receptor (beta chain) stems from a study of cytomegalovirus exposure and HLA in healthy donors. The germline V gene has CDR1 SGDLS and CDR2 YYNGEE. CDR3 size: 16 residues. Between the trimmed V and J ends, which lost 3 bases and 0 bases, there was a span of 15 bases. The PCR had 60 Vbeta and 13 Jbeta primers. Method: immunoSEQ multiplex PCR; TCRdb's copy keeps in-frame clones and lacks some. The top ten hold under 6.5% of the sample, which has roughly 100,000 clones, 60% to 80% seen once. The chain joins TRBV9 to TRBJ1-2; D ambiguous. This TCR was sampled from a man aged 55 to 69 in good health and CMV-seropositive. Sequencing input: PBMCs. The CDR3 protein is CASSGRTGLANYGYTF. The CDR3, as DNA: TGTGCCAGCAGCGGACGGACGGGGTTAGCTAACTATGGCTACACCTTC.